Described below is a single T cell receptor (beta chain) sequence and its context. What this receptor recognizes is not known. Base qualities are not recorded, but no much larger clone differs from it by a single base. The sample originates from a study of chemoradiotherapy in HPV16-positive cancers (dated by TCRdb to between 2021 and 2023). Study-level background: Candidate HPV-specific T-cell clones and common TCR motifs were defined through functional T-cell assays on cells from a couple of HPV16-positive patients. The study asked whether T-cell immunity against the HPV oncoproteins E6 and E7 changes during chemoradiotherapy and whether it affects survival. Next, the candidate HPV-specific TCRs and motifs were followed in TCR repertoires from around 90 patients with HPV-related cancers. Paper-wide results and their limitations: Only two HPV16-positive patients were used to derive the functional definition of HPV-specific T cells, and the survival association was reported for HPV16-positive patients. Expansion of candidate HPV-specific clones and E7-related TCR motifs was observed in the tumor microenvironment during treatment, whereas no such expansion was observed for non-HPV-specific T cells. In HPV16-positive patients, expansion of HPV-responsive T cells during chemoradiotherapy was associated with improved recurrence-free survival.

Library method: the immunoSEQ multiplex PCR assay. Held by TCRdb, this immuneACCESS table contains in-frame sequences only and omits some clones. Under half of the omission traces to an unresolved V gene where checked; the cause of the rest is unknown. This sample comprises some 4,000 clones, 90% to 95% of them detected only once. The top ten clonotypes cover over 3.5% of the sample. Repertoires were sampled repeatedly over the course of chemoradiotherapy, so clonal expansion could be followed in the tumor microenvironment. This receptor was taken from a human donor with HPV-associated anogenital cancer. Sequenced here: tumor tissue, sampled from a patient who underwent chemoradiotherapy.

For the CDR3, the sequence is CASSPLFGQGATVQETQYF. The nucleotide sequence reads as follows: TGTGCCAGTAGTCCTCTATTCGGACAGGGGGCGACGGTACAAGAGACCCAGTACTTC. The chain couples TRBV19 to TRBJ2-5; 11 bases in the middle match TRBD1. V lost 5 bases and J lost 2 bases, and the count of bases not matched to a germline gene is 16. The germline V gene encodes CDR1 LNHDA and CDR2 SQIVND (reference sequence). The CDR3, cysteine through phenylalanine, is 19 amino acids long. The entry retains the CDR3 DNA only, 57 bases that are in frame from base 1. The CDR3, completed at both ends by the reference TRBV19 and TRBJ2-5 genes, gives the full variable domain DGGITQSPKYLFRKEGQNVTLSCEQNLNHDAMYWYRQDPGQGLRLIYYSQIVNDFQKGDIAEGYSVSREKKESFPLTVTSAQKNPTAFYLCASSPLFGQGATVQETQYFGPGTRLLVL.